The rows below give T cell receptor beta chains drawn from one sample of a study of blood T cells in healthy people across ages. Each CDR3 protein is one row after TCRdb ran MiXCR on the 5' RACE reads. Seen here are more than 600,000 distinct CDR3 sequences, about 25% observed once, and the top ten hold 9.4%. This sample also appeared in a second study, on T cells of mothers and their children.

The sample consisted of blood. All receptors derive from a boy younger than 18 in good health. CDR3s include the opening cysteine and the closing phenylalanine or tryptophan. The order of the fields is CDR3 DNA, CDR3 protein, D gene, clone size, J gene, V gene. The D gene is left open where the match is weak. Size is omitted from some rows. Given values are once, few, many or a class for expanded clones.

cdr3_nt: TGCAGTGCCTGGAGGGAGACCCAGTACTTC; cdr3_aa: CSAWRETQYF; d_call: NA; clone_size: NA; j_call: TRBJ2-5; v_call: TRBV20-1
cdr3_nt: TGTGCCAGCAGCTTCCTCCTAGCGGGGTACCAAGAGACCCAGTACTTC; cdr3_aa: CASSFLLAGYQETQYF; d_call: TRBD2; clone_size: NA; j_call: TRBJ2-5; v_call: TRBV5-6
cdr3_nt: TGCAGCGTTGAGGACGAAGGGCCTGAGCAGTTCTTC; cdr3_aa: CSVEDEGPEQFF; d_call: NA; clone_size: few; j_call: TRBJ2-1; v_call: TRBV29-1
cdr3_nt: TGTGCCAGCAGCTTAGTTAGTCGAGAGACCCAGTACTTC; cdr3_aa: CASSLVSRETQYF; d_call: NA; clone_size: NA; j_call: TRBJ2-5; v_call: TRBV7-2
cdr3_nt: TGCGCCAGCAGCTTGGAGGCAGAATCCGAGCAGTACTTC; cdr3_aa: CASSLEAESEQYF; d_call: NA; clone_size: few; j_call: TRBJ2-7; v_call: TRBV5-1
cdr3_nt: TGTGCCAGCTCTTTGGAGCGGAGCTCCTACAATGAGCAGTTCTTC; cdr3_aa: CASSLERSSYNEQFF; d_call: NA; clone_size: few; j_call: TRBJ2-1; v_call: TRBV6-6
cdr3_nt: TGTGCCAGCCAGGTCCCGGCAGGGGACTATGGCTACACCTTC; cdr3_aa: CASQVPAGDYGYTF; d_call: NA; clone_size: once; j_call: TRBJ1-2; v_call: TRBV2
cdr3_nt: TGCAGCGTTCTGACCAGCGGGGGGGGTGGCTGGCAGTTCTTC; cdr3_aa: CSVLTSGGGGWQFF; d_call: TRBD2; clone_size: few; j_call: TRBJ2-1; v_call: TRBV29-1
cdr3_nt: TGTGCCATCAGAGAAACCGGGACTTCGAACACCGGGGAGCTGTTTTTT; cdr3_aa: CAIRETGTSNTGELFF; d_call: NA; clone_size: few; j_call: TRBJ2-2; v_call: TRBV10-3
cdr3_nt: TGTGCCAGCAGCTTCAGCTTTCGGGCCTACAATGAGCAGTTCTTC; cdr3_aa: CASSFSFRAYNEQFF; d_call: NA; clone_size: NA; j_call: TRBJ2-1; v_call: TRBV7-3
cdr3_nt: TGTGCCAGTAGTAAAGCGACAGGGTCTTACGAGCAGTACTTC; cdr3_aa: CASSKATGSYEQYF; d_call: TRBD1; clone_size: NA; j_call: TRBJ2-7; v_call: TRBV19
cdr3_nt: TGCAGTGCTAGAGAGGTGCGGGGGGGATACGAGCGGTACTTC; cdr3_aa: CSAREVRGGYERYF; d_call: TRBD2; clone_size: NA; j_call: TRBJ2-1; v_call: TRBV20-1
cdr3_nt: TGTGCCAGCAGCGACACGGAGGGTGAAGCTTTCTTT; cdr3_aa: CASSDTEGEAFF; d_call: NA; clone_size: NA; j_call: TRBJ1-1; v_call: TRBV7-6
cdr3_nt: TGTGCCAGCAGCGTAGCCGGGGGGGTCAAGGAGCTGTTTTTT; cdr3_aa: CASSVAGGVKELFF; d_call: TRBD2; clone_size: NA; j_call: TRBJ2-2; v_call: TRBV9
cdr3_nt: TGTGCCAGCAGCCCCCCCGGGGGGGTATGGAACACCATATATTTT; cdr3_aa: CASSPPGGVWNTIYF; d_call: NA; clone_size: NA; j_call: TRBJ1-3; v_call: TRBV7-9
cdr3_nt: TGTGCCAGCAGTGACCGAAGTAACAGGGGAGCTGGCTACACCTTC; cdr3_aa: CASSDRSNRGAGYTF; d_call: TRBD1; clone_size: NA; j_call: TRBJ1-2; v_call: TRBV25-1
cdr3_nt: TGTGCCAGCAGCCCTGACAGGGCACCCTACAATGAGCAGTTCTTC; cdr3_aa: CASSPDRAPYNEQFF; d_call: TRBD1; clone_size: NA; j_call: TRBJ2-1; v_call: TRBV7-2
cdr3_nt: TGTGCCAGCACCATAGACCCGGGGAACTCCTACAATGAGCAGTTCTTC; cdr3_aa: CASTIDPGNSYNEQFF; d_call: NA; clone_size: NA; j_call: TRBJ2-1; v_call: TRBV27
cdr3_nt: TGCGCCAGCAGCCAAGTAACTAGTCAAGAGACCCAGTACTTC; cdr3_aa: CASSQVTSQETQYF; d_call: NA; clone_size: few; j_call: TRBJ2-5; v_call: TRBV4-1
cdr3_nt: TGCGCCAGCTCCGCGTGGGATCCTAACTATGGCTACACCTTC; cdr3_aa: CASSAWDPNYGYTF; d_call: NA; clone_size: few; j_call: TRBJ1-2; v_call: TRBV5-1
cdr3_nt: TGTGCCAGCACCATTCTCCGGGGAGTGGTACAAGAGACCCAGTACTTC; cdr3_aa: CASTILRGVVQETQYF; d_call: NA; clone_size: NA; j_call: TRBJ2-5; v_call: TRBV7-9
cdr3_nt: TGTGCCAGCATCACGGGACAGGGGGGGACCGGGGAGCTGTTCTTT; cdr3_aa: CASITGQGGTGELFF; d_call: TRBD1; clone_size: few; j_call: TRBJ2-2; v_call: TRBV25-1
cdr3_nt: TGCAGTGCGAGGGACAGGGATTGGGGCGAGCAGTACTTC; cdr3_aa: CSARDRDWGEQYF; d_call: TRBD1; clone_size: few; j_call: TRBJ2-7; v_call: TRBV20-1
cdr3_nt: TGTGCCAGCAGTTTTTACAGGGTACCAGCTTTCTTT; cdr3_aa: CASSFYRVPAFF; d_call: NA; clone_size: NA; j_call: TRBJ1-1; v_call: TRBV6-2/TRBV6-3
cdr3_nt: TGTGCCAGCCGGACAGGTCCATCCTACGAGCAGTACTTC; cdr3_aa: CASRTGPSYEQYF; d_call: TRBD1; clone_size: few; j_call: TRBJ2-7; v_call: TRBV28
cdr3_nt: TGTGCCAGCAGTTACGGGACAGGGCTTCCCGGGGAGCTGTTTTTT; cdr3_aa: CASSYGTGLPGELFF; d_call: TRBD1; clone_size: NA; j_call: TRBJ2-2; v_call: TRBV6-5
cdr3_nt: TGCAGCGTTGTTGCAGACTACGAGCAGTACTTC; cdr3_aa: CSVVADYEQYF; d_call: NA; clone_size: NA; j_call: TRBJ2-7; v_call: TRBV29-1